These 17 T cell receptor beta chains came from one sample sequenced in a study of blood T cell repertoires in COVID-19. The assay was immunoSEQ multiplex PCR, and TCRdb's table has in-frame clones only and misses some. This table has over 200,000 clones, about four fifths appearing once. Sequencing was carried out using PBMCs or T cells enriched from blood (not recorded which). All receptors derive from a woman aged 35 to 49 who had recovered from COVID-19.

This chain uses TRBV28 with TRBJ1-1, with 7 bases lining up with TRBD1. Unmatched junction bases numbered 8, after V lost 4 bases and J lost 6 bases. Germline CDR1 is MDHEN and CDR2 is SYDVKM. The CDR3 is 14 amino acids. The CDR3 region is CASSSGGVLPEAFF. In DNA, the CDR3 is TGTGCCAGCAGTTCAGGGGGAGTCCTTCCTGAAGCTTTCTTT.

The chain joins TRBV6-6 to TRBJ1-2; the match to TRBD1 covers 7 bases. The CDR3 is made up of 15 amino acids. Germline V gene data show CDR1 as MNHNY and CDR2 as SVGAGI (reference sequence). J was trimmed by 2 bases and V by 5 bases; bases with no gene match: 8. The CDR3 DNA reads TGTGCCAGCAGTACCCCCGACAGGGTCAACTATGGCTACACCTTC. Protein sequence: CASSTPDRVNYGYTF.

The chain uses TRBV3-1 (or the pseudogene TRBV3-2) and TRBJ1-4; tentatively, D is TRBD1 (5 bases). V lost 2 bases and J 10 bases, leaving 14 bases between the germline ends. The CDR3 covers 14 residues. Per germline, CDR1 LGHDT and CDR2 YNNKEL (reference sequence). The CDR3 DNA reads TGTGCCAGCAGCCAACGGGGGGTAGTAGGAAAACTGTTTTTT. Protein: CASSQRGVVGKLFF.

The chain is built from TRBV12-3 or TRBV12-4 and TRBJ1-5; 7 bases are a match to TRBD1. This CDR3 is 13 amino acids long. J gave up 2 bases and V 5 bases, and 0 bases lay outside the gene matches. The CDR3 region is CASSQGGNQPQHF. CDR3 nucleotides: TGTGCCAGCAGTCAGGGGGGCAATCAGCCCCAGCATTTT.

The rearrangement joins TRBV4-1 to TRBJ1-1; the match to TRBD1 covers 7 bases. The CDR3 spans 17 residues. The trim removed 5 bases at V and 0 bases at J, leaving 12 bases unmatched. CDR1 and CDR2 from the germline V gene are MGHRA and YSYEKL. This CDR3 reads CASSAGGFDRVNTEAFF. The CDR3 DNA follows: TGCGCCAGCAGCGCCGGGGGTTTCGACAGGGTGAACACTGAAGCTTTCTTT.

The chain uses TRBV7-2 and TRBJ2-1; 11 positions agree with TRBD2. The germline gives CDR1 SGHTA, CDR2 FQGNSA. This CDR3 contains 14 residues. Germline trimming cut 2 bases from V and 10 bases from J; bases unmatched to any gene: 4. The CDR3 region is CASSLSLAGGEQFF. Here the CDR3 DNA reads TGTGCCAGCAGCTTAAGTCTAGCGGGAGGAGAGCAGTTCTTC. Using reference TRBV7-2 and TRBJ2-1 for the parts outside the CDR3, the full variable domain is GAGVSQSPSNKVTEKGKDVELRCDPISGHTALYWYRQSLGQGLEFLIYFQGNSAPDKSGLPSDRFSAERTGGSVSTLTIQRTQQEDSAVYLCASSLSLAGGEQFFGPGTRLTVL.

The chain carries TRBV7-3 and TRBJ2-1; the match to TRBD2 covers 9 bases. The CDR3 contains 14 residues. Germline values: CDR1 SGHTA, CDR2 FQGTGA. V shed 3 bases, J shed 7 bases, and the junction held 4 bases outside the gene matches. The CDR3 protein is CASSFGSGSNEQFF. In DNA form, the CDR3 reads TGTGCCAGCAGCTTTGGTAGCGGGAGTAATGAGCAGTTCTTC. Supplemented by reference TRBV7-3 and TRBJ2-1, the full variable domain reads GAGVSQTPSNKVTEKGKYVELRCDPISGHTALYWYRQSLGQGPEFLIYFQGTGAADDSGLPNDRFFAVRPEGSVSTLKIQRTERGDSAVYLCASSFGSGSNEQFFGPGTRLTVL.

V and J are TRBV7-8 and TRBJ2-2; unclear D gene. The germline V and J ends were trimmed by 2 bases and 3 bases, with 4 bases remaining between them. The CDR3 runs 13 residues. Germline V CDR1 and CDR2: SGHVS, FQNEAQ. In DNA form, the CDR3 reads TGTGCCAGCAGCTTAAGAGACACCGGGGAGCTGTTTTTT. Residues: CASSLRDTGELFF.

The V and J genes are TRBV6-2 or TRBV6-3 and TRBJ2-3; TRBD2 agrees at 7 bases. The V and J ends lost 4 bases and 7 bases, in that order; junction bases with no gene match: 11. This CDR3 spans 15 amino acids. The germline CDR1 and CDR2 sequences are MNHEY and SVGEGT. The CDR3 DNA sequence: TGTGCCAGCAGTTTAGGACTAGTTCTCACCTATACGCAGTATTTT. This gives the protein CASSLGLVLTYTQYF.

The sample holds a few counts of this clone. The chain employs TRBV3-1 (or the pseudogene TRBV3-2) and TRBJ2-2, with D tentatively TRBD2 (5 bases). V gave up 6 bases and J gave up 1 base, with 9 bases separating them. Germline CDR1 LGHDT, CDR2 YNNKEL (reference sequence). This CDR3 has 14 amino acids. CDR3 loop: CASRTGMNTGELFF. DNA of the CDR3: TGTGCCAGCAGGACCGGGATGAACACCGGGGAGCTGTTTTTT.

The rearrangement joins TRBV28 to TRBJ2-3; TRBD2 matches 7 bases. CDR3 length equals 16 residues. Trimming took 3 bases from V and 4 from J; bases not matched to a gene: 10. CDR1 is MDHEN and CDR2 is SYDVKM in the germline V gene. CDR3 amino acids: CASSFRAGVSSDTQYF. DNA for the CDR3: TGTGCCAGCAGTTTTCGCGCGGGAGTATCTTCAGATACGCAGTATTTT.

This clone was recorded once. This sequence joins TRBV24-1 and TRBJ2-1; TRBD2 agrees at 7 bases. V trimming: 8 bases; J trimming: 5 bases; junction bases outside the gene matches: 8. The CDR3 extends over 14 amino acids. Per the germline V gene, CDR1 is KGHDR and CDR2 is SFDVKD. CDR3 sequence (DNA): TGTGCCACCAAGGGGCTAGCGGCTGACAATGAGCAGTTCTTC. Protein sequence: CATKGLAADNEQFF.

This clone was seen a single time. The chain couples TRBV9 to TRBJ1-3, with TRBD1 identical over 9 bases. Germline V CDR1 and CDR2: SGDLS, YYNGEE. The CDR3 has 16 residues. V lost 0 bases to trimming and J lost 4 bases; unmatched junction nucleotides: 5. CDR3 sequence: CASSVGGQGYGNTIYF. The CDR3 DNA sequence: TGTGCCAGCAGCGTAGGGGGACAGGGCTACGGAAACACCATATATTTT.

This clone occurred a few times. The chain has TRBV7-8 and TRBJ2-3; 7 bases map to TRBD2. V gave up 5 bases and J gave up 3 bases; unmatched junction bases: 14. CDR1 and CDR2 (germline): SGHVS, FQNEAQ. The CDR3 is 17 amino acids. CDR3 sequence reads: CASSRRGAGRGTDTQYF. CDR3 in DNA: TGTGCCAGCAGCCGCCGTGGAGCGGGAAGGGGTACAGATACGCAGTATTTT. Using reference TRBV7-8 and TRBJ2-3 for the parts outside the CDR3, the full variable domain is GAGVSQSPRYKVAKRGQDVALRCDPISGHVSLFWYQQALGQGPEFLTYFQNEAQLDKSGLPSDRFFAERPEGSVSTLKIQRTQQEDSAVYLCASSRRGAGRGTDTQYFGPGTRLTVL.

This clone is a singleton in its sample. This chain links TRBV6-6 with TRBJ1-3; D gene uncertain. There are 15 residues in the CDR3. Trimming stripped 6 bases from V and 0 bases from J, with 12 bases between. Germline CDR1 MNHNY, CDR2 SVGAGI (reference sequence). CDR3 protein: CASSSDRSSGNTIYF. The CDR3 nucleotides are TGTGCCAGCAGCAGTGACCGGAGCTCTGGAAACACCATATATTTT.

The genes are TRBV30 and TRBJ2-2; possible D gene TRBD2, 6 bases. CDR1 and CDR2 (germline): GTSNPN, SVGIG (reference sequence). V gave up 3 bases and J gave up 2 bases, with 7 bases separating them. This CDR3 region has 13 residues. CDR3 nucleotides: TGTGCCTGGAGGGACTACAACACCGGGGAGCTGTTTTTT. This gives the protein CAWRDYNTGELFF.

The CDR3 DNA reads as TGTGCCAGCAGCCCAGTCCCGGGGGAGACCCAGTACTTC. Translating it yields CASSPVPGETQYF. The chain uses TRBV5-5 and TRBJ2-5; TRBD2 might be the D (5 bases). The CDR3 consists of 13 residues. The V end was cut by 4 bases, the J end by 5 bases, with 12 bases between. The germline V gene encodes CDR1 SGHKS and CDR2 YYEKEE (reference sequence). Using reference TRBV5-5 and TRBJ2-5 for the parts outside the CDR3, the full variable domain is DAGVTQSPTHLIKTRGQQVTLRCSPISGHKSVSWYQQVLGQGPQFIFQYYEKEERGRGNFPDRFSARQFPNYSSELNVNALLLGDSALYLCASSPVPGETQYFGPGTRLLVL.